This T cell receptor beta chain was observed in a study of T cell changes during pregnancy in multiple sclerosis. J was trimmed by 6 bases and V by 2 bases; bases with no gene match: 7. The germline CDR1 and CDR2 sequences are SGHTA and FQGTGA. The CDR3 is made up of 15 amino acids. Sequenced by immunoSEQ multiplex PCR; TCRdb stores in-frame clones only, minus some. The data show approximately 46,000 clones, around 93% seen once. The sequences come from CD8+ T cells from peripheral blood mononuclear cells, collected in the second trimester of pregnancy. The chain couples TRBV7-3 to TRBJ1-2; 9 nucleotides agree with TRBD1. The receptor was derived from a female donor with multiple sclerosis, enrolled in a pregnancy study. CDR3 region: CASSLVGQGYDGYTF. CDR3 DNA sequence: TGTGCCAGCAGCTTAGTCGGACAGGGGTACGATGGCTACACCTTC.